This note documents a single T cell receptor beta chain sequence. Libraries were prepared by immunoSEQ multiplex PCR; TCRdb keeps only in-frame clonotypes and omits some of them. The sample has some 460,000 clones; roughly 87% are singletons. The CDR3 consists of 13 residues. CDR1 is SGHAT and CDR2 is FQNNGV in the germline V gene. V dropped 5 bases and J dropped 7 bases, with 12 bases sitting between them. Participant age was roughly 18 to 100 years, and participants resided in roughly 24 US areas. The sample belongs to a study of blood T cell repertoires in COVID-19. Whole-study context: Material from acute and convalescent COVID-19 was sourced from the United States, Italy and Spain.

This receptor was identified in a woman aged 18-35 years who had recovered from COVID-19. The chain uses TRBV11-2 and TRBJ2-1; D call uncertain. The sequenced sample consisted of PBMCs or T cells enriched from blood (not recorded which). CDR3 sequence: CASSPPAGNEQFF. The DNA for the CDR3 is TGTGCCAGCAGCCCCCCAGCAGGAAATGAGCAGTTCTTC.